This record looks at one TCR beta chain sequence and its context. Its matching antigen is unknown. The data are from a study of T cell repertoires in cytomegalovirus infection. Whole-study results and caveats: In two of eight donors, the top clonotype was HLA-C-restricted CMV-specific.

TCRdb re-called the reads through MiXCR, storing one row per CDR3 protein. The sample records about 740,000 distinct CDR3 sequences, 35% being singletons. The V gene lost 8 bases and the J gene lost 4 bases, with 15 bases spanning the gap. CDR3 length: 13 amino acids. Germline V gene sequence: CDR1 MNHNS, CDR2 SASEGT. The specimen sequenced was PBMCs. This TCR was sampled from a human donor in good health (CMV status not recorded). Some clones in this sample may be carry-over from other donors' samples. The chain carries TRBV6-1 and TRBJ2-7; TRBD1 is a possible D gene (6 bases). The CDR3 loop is CASAPGTPYEQYF. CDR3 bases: TGTGCCAGCGCCCCCGGGACACCATACGAGCAGTACTTC.